Here is one T cell receptor (beta chain) with its context. The CDR3 has 18 amino acids. Germline-derived CDR1 and CDR2 are SGHRS and YFSETQ. V was clipped by 3 bases and J by 2 bases; unmatched bases: 15. This entry belongs to a study of control samples from healthy donors and cancer patients. Assay used: immunoSEQ multiplex PCR; TCRdb lists only in-frame clones, some missing. Of 200,000 or so clones in the sample, 90% to 95% are singletons; the top ten hold roughly 1.6%. The sample taken for sequencing was blood. V gene TRBV5-1 combines with J gene TRBJ1-2, with TRBD1 identical over 8 bases. This receptor was identified in a man in his fifties or sixties in good health. The CDR3 region is CASSSIGGGQGVNYGYTF. CDR3 in DNA: TGCGCCAGCAGCTCAATAGGCGGAGGACAGGGTGTAAACTATGGCTACACCTTC.